The 23 T cell receptor beta chains given below trace back to one sample, sequenced in a study of T cell responses to AZD1222 COVID-19 vaccine. TCRdb keeps only in-frame clones here, not all; method: immunoSEQ multiplex PCR. The repertoire holds about 120,000 clones, with less than 90% as singletons. This material consisted of peripheral blood, taken on day 0 of AZD1222 vaccination. These receptors were obtained from an adult in good health.

The genes are TRBV7-2 and TRBJ1-4, with a tentative D call TRBD1 (5 bases). This CDR3 has 14 residues. Between the trimmed V and J ends, which lost 6 bases and 8 bases, there was a span of 16 bases. Looked up from germline, CDR1 is SGHTA and CDR2 is FQGNSA. The CDR3 DNA reads TGTGCCAGCAGAGGGGTTGGGCCGACGGAAAAACTGTTTTTT. This gives the protein CASRGVGPTEKLFF. The full variable domain, completed using reference TRBV7-2 and TRBJ1-4, is GAGVSQSPSNKVTEKGKDVELRCDPISGHTALYWYRQSLGQGLEFLIYFQGNSAPDKSGLPSDRFSAERTGGSVSTLTIQRTQQEDSAVYLCASRGVGPTEKLFFGSGTQLSVL.

The V gene is TRBV30, the J gene TRBJ1-2; D call uncertain. The germline V and J ends were trimmed by 3 bases and 4 bases, with 9 bases remaining between them. Germline V gene sequence: CDR1 GTSNPN, CDR2 SVGIG (reference sequence). The CDR3 totals 12 residues. CDR3 DNA: TGTGCCTGGAGGTCGTTAAGCTATGGCTACACCTTC. Protein product: CAWRSLSYGYTF.

This rearrangement joins TRBV6-5 to TRBJ1-2, with D possibly matching TRBD1 (5 bases). Germline V gives CDR1 MNHEY, CDR2 SVGAGI. The CDR3 has 13 residues. V lost 6 bases to trimming and J lost 5 bases, with 13 bases between them. Written as DNA, the CDR3 is TGTGCCAGCAGGGGATCTGGGGGTTATGGCTACACCTTC. This codes for CASRGSGGYGYTF.

This chain connects TRBV23-1 to TRBJ1-4; TRBD1 is a possible D gene (5 bases). TRBV23-1 is treated as an ORF (open reading frame) with a function not yet certain. This CDR3 has 19 amino acids. The V gene lost 4 bases and the J gene lost 9 bases, with 30 bases spanning the gap. CDR3 bases: TGCGCCAGCAGTCTCGACCGGGACTTTGTACCCCCTCCAACAAAAAAACTGTTTTTT. Protein sequence: CASSLDRDFVPPPTKKLFF.

The chain combines TRBV18 with TRBJ2-7; 9 bases match TRBD1. Germline V gene lookup returns CDR1 KGHSH and CDR2 LQKENI. The CDR3 runs 14 residues. The junction had 4 bases not matched to a gene; V was cut back by 5 bases and J by 2 bases. CDR3: CASSAGQGPYEQYF. CDR3 DNA sequence: TGTGCCAGCTCAGCGGGACAGGGCCCCTACGAGCAGTACTTC.

The genes are TRBV5-1 and TRBJ1-2; TRBD1 agrees at 8 bases. J was trimmed by 3 bases and V by 6 bases; bases with no gene match: 7. The CDR3 runs to 14 residues. In germline, CDR1 is SGHRS, CDR2 YFSETQ. Written as DNA, the CDR3 is TGCGCCAGCAAGGGACAGGTGTCTGACTATGGCTACACCTTC. This codes for CASKGQVSDYGYTF.

The V gene is TRBV28, the J gene TRBJ1-1; possible D gene TRBD1, 6 bases. Germline V gene lookup returns CDR1 MDHEN and CDR2 SYDVKM. V was trimmed by 8 bases and J by 5 bases, leaving 21 bases between them. This CDR3 has 15 residues. The CDR3 sequence: CASLRGELEGTEAFF. CDR3 coding DNA: TGTGCCAGCCTAAGGGGGGAATTAGAAGGGACTGAAGCTTTCTTT.

This clone was observed once. This rearrangement joins TRBV6-6 to TRBJ2-2, with a tentative D call TRBD2 (6 bases). The V and J ends lost 5 bases and 6 bases respectively, with 10 bases between them. CDR3 size: 13 residues. Germline V lookup: CDR1 MNHNY, CDR2 SVGAGI (reference sequence). This CDR3 reads CASSQGEAGELFF. CDR3 in DNA: TGTGCCAGCAGTCAAGGGGAGGCCGGGGAGCTGTTTTTT.

This clone is classed as medium-sized (0.01 to 0.1%). This chain uses TRBV28 with TRBJ2-2; 10 bases agree with TRBD1. CDR1 and CDR2 from the germline V gene are MDHEN and SYDVKM. V was pared by 5 bases and J by 4 bases, with 7 bases of the junction left unmatched. The CDR3 is 16 amino acids. In nucleotides, the CDR3 is TGTGCCAGCAGTCCGCGACAGGGGGCCCGCACCGGGGAGCTGTTTTTT. Its translation: CASSPRQGARTGELFF.

The rearrangement links TRBV3-1 (or the pseudogene TRBV3-2) to TRBJ2-1; the D gene could be TRBD1 or TRBD2 (5 bases each). The length of the CDR3 is 16 residues. The V gene's germline CDR1 is LGHDT and CDR2 YNNKEL (reference sequence). The V end was cut by 3 bases, the J end by 7 bases, with 19 bases between. The CDR3 nucleotides read TGTGCCAGCAGCCAGTCCGGGACCACCTCAGCGAATGAGCAGTTCTTC. It codes for CASSQSGTTSANEQFF.

V gene TRBV2 combines with J gene TRBJ1-6; 9 nucleotides match TRBD1. The CDR3 spans 14 residues. The ends lost 6 bases at V and 10 bases at J; junction bases unmatched: 7. Germline CDR1 is SNHLY and CDR2 is FYNNEI. CDR3 sequence reads: CASRPRTGDSPLHF. CDR3 nucleotides: TGTGCCAGCAGACCCCGGACAGGGGACTCACCCCTCCACTTT. The full variable domain, with the rest looked up from reference TRBV2 and TRBJ1-6, is EPEVTQTPSHQVTQMGQEVILRCVPISNHLYFYWYRQILGQKVEFLVSFYNNEISEKSEIFDDQFSVERPDGSNFTLKIRSTKLEDSAMYFCASRPRTGDSPLHFGNGTRLTVT.

The chain uses TRBV4-2 and TRBJ2-5; 10 bases align to TRBD2. The CDR3 totals 16 residues. Trimming removed 1 base from V and 4 bases from J; junction bases left unmatched: 6. The germline gives CDR1 LGHNA, CDR2 YNFKEQ. The CDR3 loop is CASSQGSLAGVETQYF. CDR3 coding DNA: TGTGCCAGCAGCCAAGGAAGCCTAGCGGGAGTAGAGACCCAGTACTTC.

V and J are TRBV6-5 and TRBJ2-7, with 7 nucleotides matching TRBD1. CDR3 length: 13 residues. Losses at the gene ends were 6 bases for V and 6 bases for J; bases not matched to a gene: 8. Looked up from germline, CDR1 is MNHEY and CDR2 is SVGAGI. The CDR3 coding sequence is TGTGCCAGCAGCCCCCCCGACAGGGTCGAGCAGTACTTC. The encoded protein is CASSPPDRVEQYF.

The V and J genes are TRBV5-6 and TRBJ2-7; TRBD2 agrees at 14 bases. Germline CDR1 reads SGHDT; CDR2 reads YYEEEE. J gave up 4 bases and V 2 bases, and 5 bases lay outside the gene matches. This CDR3 spans 16 amino acids. Here the CDR3 reads CASSLSGTSGSYEQYF. CDR3 DNA sequence: TGTGCCAGCAGCTTATCTGGGACTAGCGGGAGTTACGAGCAGTACTTC.

V usage is TRBV7-6 and J usage is TRBJ1-2; D is perhaps TRBD1 (5 bases). This CDR3 is built from 12 residues. The germline V gene has CDR1 SGHVS and CDR2 FNYEAQ. The V gene lost 5 bases and the J gene lost 8 bases, with 12 bases spanning the gap. The CDR3 DNA sequence: TGTGCCAGCAGCCCGGGGGATGGGGGCTACACCTTC. Translation: CASSPGDGGYTF.

The chain uses TRBV15 and TRBJ1-3; D unresolved. The CDR3 spans 15 residues. Trimming pared 8 bases from V and 3 bases from J, leaving 17 bases between. CDR1 and CDR2 (germline): LNHNV, YYDKDF (reference sequence). CDR3 in DNA: TGTGCCACCTCTCCGCTTCGGGGAGATGGAAACACCATATATTTT. Translation gives CATSPLRGDGNTIYF. The full variable domain, completed using reference TRBV15 and TRBJ1-3, is DAMVIQNPRYQVTQFGKPVTLSCSQTLNHNVMYWYQQKSSQAPKLLFHYYDKDFNNEADTPDNFQSRRPNTSFCFLDIRSPGLGDTAMYLCATSPLRGDGNTIYFGEGSWLTVV.

V usage is TRBV29-1 and J usage is TRBJ1-3; D uncertain. V shed 6 bases and J shed 4 bases, with 13 bases lying between them. Per the germline V gene, CDR1 is SQVTM and CDR2 is ANQGSEA. The CDR3 covers 13 residues. In DNA, the CDR3 is TGCAGCGTGGTAGGAGATCTCGGAAACACCATATATTTT. Translated, it gives CSVVGDLGNTIYF.

CDR3 residues: CASSLMDPWQYF. In DNA, the CDR3 is TGTGCCAGCAGCTTGATGGACCCATGGCAGTACTTC. This chain connects TRBV7-9 to TRBJ2-7; no reliable D call. CDR1 is SEHNR and CDR2 is FQNEAQ in the germline V gene (reference sequence). This CDR3 is built from 12 residues. V lost 3 bases to trimming and J lost 9 bases, with 12 bases between them.

The V gene is TRBV12-3 or TRBV12-4, the J gene TRBJ1-2; weak D call: TRBD1 (6 bases). The V gene lost 8 bases and the J gene lost 0 bases, with 10 bases spanning the gap. The CDR3 has 13 amino acids. CDR3: CASYGGSNYGYTF. The CDR3 region has the DNA TGTGCCAGCTATGGGGGCTCTAACTATGGCTACACCTTC.

The rearrangement uses TRBV2 and TRBJ1-3; D is unclear. Germline values: CDR1 SNHLY, CDR2 FYNNEI. The CDR3 sequence is 15 residues long. With 1 base removed from V and 3 bases from J, the gap between germline ends came to 10 bases. In nucleotides, the CDR3 is TGTGCCAGCAGTGAAGGGGTCCTCCTTGGAAACACCATATATTTT. This gives the protein CASSEGVLLGNTIYF. The full variable domain, completed using reference TRBV2 and TRBJ1-3, is EPEVTQTPSHQVTQMGQEVILRCVPISNHLYFYWYRQILGQKVEFLVSFYNNEISEKSEIFDDQFSVERPDGSNFTLKIRSTKLEDSAMYFCASSEGVLLGNTIYFGEGSWLTVV.

V usage is TRBV10-3 and J usage is TRBJ2-3; a possible D gene is TRBD1 (5 bases). Trimming left V 7 bases short and J 6 bases short, with 14 bases between. The CDR3 covers 13 residues. Germline CDR1 ENHRY, CDR2 SYGVKD. The CDR3 coding sequence is TGTGCCATCAACCACCAGGGTTCGGATACGCAGTATTTT. Its translation is CAINHQGSDTQYF.

The chain recombines TRBV7-3 with TRBJ2-6, with D possibly TRBD1 on 5 matching bases. This CDR3 is 17 amino acids long. From germline, CDR1 is SGHTA and CDR2 FQGTGA. Deletions cut 5 bases from V and 0 bases from J, with 14 bases between. CDR3 residues: CASSKRQSSSGANVLTF. CDR3 in DNA: TGTGCCAGCAGCAAGAGACAGTCTTCCTCTGGGGCCAACGTCCTGACTTTC. Variable domain in full (rest from reference TRBV7-3 and TRBJ2-6): GAGVSQTPSNKVTEKGKYVELRCDPISGHTALYWYRQSLGQGPEFLIYFQGTGAADDSGLPNDRFFAVRPEGSVSTLKIQRTERGDSAVYLCASSKRQSSSGANVLTFGAGSRLTVL.

The gene calls are TRBV6-5 and TRBJ2-1; D remains ambiguous. The germline V gene has CDR1 MNHEY and CDR2 SVGAGI. This CDR3 has 16 amino acids. V dropped 0 bases and J dropped 0 bases, with 9 bases sitting between them. CDR3 loop: CASSYSRAGSYNEQFF. The CDR3, as DNA: TGTGCCAGCAGTTACTCAAGGGCAGGCTCCTACAATGAGCAGTTCTTC.